Shown below are 14 T cell receptor beta chains from a single sample sequenced in a study of post-analysis software for immune sequencing data. Study-level points and caveats: Elevated frequency relative to controls characterized several TRBV segments in patients, TRBV5-6, TRBV5-1 and TRBV20-1 among them.

These receptors lack a known antigen. Built from TCR beta cDNA, the libraries had unique molecular identifiers in them. TCRdb passed the PCR reads through MiXCR, listing each CDR3 protein once. The repertoire includes around 400,000 distinct CDR3 sequences, roughly 30% of them detected once, and 13% sits in the top ten. Sequenced sample: blood. These receptors originate from a girl aged 5 to 17 with multiple sclerosis.

V gene TRBV29-1 combines with J gene TRBJ2-5; D is unclear. Deletions cut 5 bases from V and 9 bases from J, with 4 bases between. Germline lookup yields CDR1 SQVTM and CDR2 ANQGSEA. The CDR3 is made up of 8 amino acids. The CDR3 here is CSVKAQYF. The CDR3 nucleotides are TGCAGCGTTAAGGCCCAGTACTTC.

The chain combines TRBV6-1 with TRBJ2-5, with a possible D match to TRBD1 (6 bases). The CDR3 sequence is 13 residues long. The ends were cut back, 7 bases at V and 1 base at J, with 10 bases in the middle. Germline V CDR1 and CDR2: MNHNS, SASEGT. The CDR3 DNA reads TGTGCCAGCAAGGGCAGGGGCCAAGAGACCCAGTACTTC. Its translation is CASKGRGQETQYF.

The chain uses TRBV6-5 and TRBJ1-2, with D perhaps TRBD1 (6 bases). The CDR3 runs 13 residues. Trimming stripped 6 bases from V and 7 bases from J, with 15 bases between. Germline CDR1 MNHEY, CDR2 SVGAGI. The CDR3 reads CASSSTGGSGYTF. For the CDR3, the DNA is TGTGCCAGCAGCTCGACAGGTGGAAGTGGCTACACCTTC.

This clonotype was counted only a few times. The J gene is TRBJ2-3, the V gene TRBV9, with D unclear. CDR3 size: 16 residues. Trimming shortened V by 1 base and J by 0 bases, and 12 bases separated the two germline ends. Germline V gives CDR1 SGDLS, CDR2 YYNGEE. CDR3 sequence reads: CASSVLGGPSTDTQYF. CDR3 in DNA: TGTGCCAGCAGCGTACTTGGCGGACCTAGCACAGATACGCAGTATTTT.

This clonotype was seen a single time. The V call is TRBV20-1, the J call TRBJ1-6; D call uncertain. Trimming took off 7 bases at V and 8 bases at J, with 21 bases between the two ends. In germline, CDR1 is DFQATT, CDR2 SNEGSKA (reference sequence). CDR3 length equals 15 residues. The chain's CDR3 is CSVNVRRTPDSPLHF. The CDR3 DNA reads as TGCAGTGTTAACGTACGCCGGACCCCGGATTCACCCCTCCACTTT.

The rearrangement uses TRBV10-3 and TRBJ2-1; D might be TRBD1 (7 bases). Germline CDR1 and CDR2: ENHRY and SYGVKD. CDR3 length: 13 residues. The CDR3 loop reads CVIGGGAYNEQFF. The CDR3 DNA is TGTGTCATTGGAGGGGGCGCCTACAATGAGCAGTTCTTC.

The gene calls are TRBV6-1 and TRBJ2-4; a possible D gene is TRBD1 (6 bases). The length of the CDR3 is 15 residues. Deletions cut 8 bases from V and 0 bases from J, with 14 bases between. The germline V gene encodes CDR1 MNHNS and CDR2 SASEGT. The CDR3 region is CASGGQLLAKNIQYF. CDR3 nucleotide sequence: TGTGCCAGCGGAGGACAGCTACTAGCCAAAAACATTCAGTACTTC.

The gene calls are TRBV27 and TRBJ2-1, with TRBD2 identical over 10 bases. The germline V gene encodes CDR1 MNHEY and CDR2 SMNVEV (reference sequence). J gave up 8 bases and V 8 bases, and 6 bases lay outside the gene matches. The CDR3 sequence is 13 residues long. CDR3 region: CASEASGGDEQFF. For the CDR3, the DNA is TGTGCCAGCGAGGCTAGCGGGGGCGATGAGCAGTTCTTC.

The table lists this clonotype with a few counts. The CDR3 loop reads CASSPQGSQQYF. Written as DNA, the CDR3 is TGTGCCAGCAGCCCACAGGGTAGCCAGCAGTACTTC. The gene calls are TRBV7-2 and TRBJ2-7, with D tentatively TRBD1 (6 bases). Germline CDR1 reads SGHTA; CDR2 reads FQGNSA. CDR3 size: 12 residues. V lost 5 bases and J lost 8, with 13 bases in between.

This clonotype has a handful of counts. A junction boundary mismatches the germline segment, possibly from a read error. The chain uses TRBV7-7 and TRBJ2-6; TRBD1 aligns across 8 bases. The CDR3 consists of 16 residues. Germline CDR1 reads SSHAT; CDR2 reads FNYEAQ (reference sequence). As DNA, the CDR3 is TGTGCTAGCAGCTTGGGACAGGATTCTGGGGCCAACGTCCTGACTTTC. It yields the protein CASSLGQDSGANVLTF.

This clonotype occurred a few times. The J gene is TRBJ2-1, the V gene TRBV7-2, with D possibly being TRBD2 (6 bases). Per the germline V gene, CDR1 is SGHTA and CDR2 is FQGNSA. Trimming took off 5 bases at V and 7 bases at J, with 12 bases between the two ends. The CDR3 has 13 amino acids. The CDR3 sequence is CASSTRGGNEQFF. CDR3 DNA sequence: TGTGCCAGCAGCACTCGTGGGGGGAATGAGCAGTTCTTC.

The rearrangement links TRBV6-2 or TRBV6-3 to TRBJ2-7; the D call may be TRBD1 or TRBD2 (5 bases each). The end of the DNA is better explained by TRBJ2-5, so the J call may be wrong. This CDR3 comprises 13 residues. CDR1 and CDR2 from the germline V gene are MNHEY and SVGEGT. CDR3 bases: TGTGCCAGCAGTTACGCTCGGGGACAGACCCAGTACTTC. This translates into CASSYARGQTQYF.

In its sample, this clonotype was seen a few times. The rearrangement joins TRBV7-9 to TRBJ2-1; TRBD2 might be the D (5 bases). Germline V CDR1 and CDR2: SEHNR, FQNEAQ (reference sequence). This CDR3 has 14 amino acids. V lost 5 bases to trimming and J lost 5 bases, with 13 bases between them. The CDR3 DNA reads as TGTGCCAGCAGCCGAGGGATTAATGACAATGAGCAGTTCTTC. It specifies CASSRGINDNEQFF.

The chain recombines TRBV18 with TRBJ1-1, with no clear D. Trimming removed 5 bases from V and 4 bases from J, with 8 bases in between. The CDR3 totals 12 residues. The germline V gene has CDR1 KGHSH and CDR2 LQKENI. CDR3 DNA: TGTGCCAGCTCAATTGAGGGCACTGAAGCTTTCTTT. Its translation: CASSIEGTEAFF.